This T cell receptor (beta chain) was sequenced for a study of T cells in Graves' hyperthyroidism and ophthalmopathy. General study results and limits: The model's output predicted ophthalmopathy at a median of 6.5 months prior to onset. Ophthalmopathy and stable hyperthyroidism were told apart by a 13 V-J model.

Looked up from germline, CDR1 is LNHDA and CDR2 is SQIVND (reference sequence). The V segment lost 4 bases and the J segment 5 bases; nucleotides outside the gene matches: 4. There are 14 residues in the CDR3. This clonotype was counted many times. Antigen specificity is unknown. The investigators amplified TCR beta CDR3 regions from RNA transcripts. When the TCR CDR3 underwent first-round RT-PCR, the HTBI primer set was used. In TCRdb, the multiplex PCR reads were re-called with MiXCR into one record per CDR3 protein. Among over 150,000 distinct CDR3 sequences, less than 20% were seen once, and the ten largest hold roughly 55%.

The receptor's source is a woman aged 50 to 60 with Graves' hyperthyroidism. V gene TRBV19 combines with J gene TRBJ1-1; TRBD1 aligns across 10 bases. Sequencing was performed on blood. DNA of the CDR3: TGTGCCAGTAGTAGGACAGGGGGTGATACTGAAGCTTTCTTT. It encodes CASSRTGGDTEAFF.